This T cell receptor beta chain was sequenced for a study of CD8 T cells in ankylosing spondylitis. General study results and limits: In ankylosing spondylitis blood, a motif of eight highly homologous TCR beta variants appeared characteristic. Before this, some motif variants had been reported in reactive arthritis synovial fluid and blood. Researchers reportedly found disease-linked clones significantly enriched in matched ankylosing spondylitis synovial fluid.

Libraries for TCR beta were made by quantitative 5'-RACE with molecular barcodes. TCRdb reanalysed the 5' RACE reads using MiXCR and keeps one entry per CDR3 protein. The data show some 220,000 distinct CDR3 sequences, about 10% seen once. Germline CDR1 SGHDT, CDR2 YYEEEE. V lost 0 bases and J lost 3, with 7 bases in between. The CDR3 length is 13 residues. This clonotype has at least ten counts. Antigen: not known. The V and J genes are TRBV5-6 and TRBJ2-7; tentative D call: TRBD1 (6 bases). The receptor's source is a male donor with ankylosing spondylitis or in good health (not recorded which). The material sequenced was blood, either unsorted or a sorted T cell fraction (not recorded which). The CDR3 reads CASSLGTDYEQYF. The CDR3, as DNA: TGTGCCAGCAGCTTGGGGACAGACTACGAGCAGTACTTC.